The 22 T cell receptor beta chains below were found in one sample sequenced in a study of blood T cell repertoires in COVID-19. Assay: immunoSEQ multiplex PCR; the TCRdb copy retains only in-frame clones and omits some. The data show approximately 54,000 clones, approximately 91% seen once. Sequences were obtained from peripheral blood. These receptors all come from a man aged 45 to 65 with acute or convalescent COVID-19.

The J gene is TRBJ2-1, the V gene TRBV10-3; 11 positions agree with TRBD2. Germline trimming cut 0 bases from V and 7 bases from J; bases unmatched to any gene: 2. The CDR3 runs 15 residues. CDR1 is ENHRY and CDR2 is SYGVKD in the germline V gene. CDR3 loop: CAISESASGRNEQFF. CDR3 DNA: TGTGCCATCAGTGAGTCGGCTAGCGGGAGGAATGAGCAGTTCTTC.

This chain links TRBV7-6 with TRBJ2-1; D is possibly TRBD1 (5 bases). Trimming pared 2 bases from V and 3 bases from J, leaving 11 bases between. Per the germline V gene, CDR1 is SGHVS and CDR2 is FNYEAQ. This CDR3 has 15 amino acids. CDR3 nucleotide sequence: TGTGCCAGCAGCTTATTAGGGGTTGGCTACAATGAGCAGTTCTTC. The encoded protein is CASSLLGVGYNEQFF.

This clone was seen only a few times. This rearrangement joins TRBV7-2 to TRBJ2-3, with 11 positions matching TRBD1. This CDR3 has 15 residues. Germline lookup yields CDR1 SGHTA and CDR2 FQGNSA. Germline trimming cut 5 bases from V and 3 bases from J; bases unmatched to any gene: 4. CDR3 region: CASSQDRGRTDTQYF. CDR3 nucleotide sequence: TGTGCCAGCAGCCAGGACAGGGGGCGGACAGATACGCAGTATTTT.

The chain is built from TRBV6-5 and TRBJ1-2; D perhaps matches TRBD1 (6 bases). In germline, CDR1 is MNHEY, CDR2 SVGAGI. Trimming left V 6 bases short and J 3 bases short, with 14 bases between. This CDR3 region has 14 residues. The CDR3 sequence is CASRNNRQDYGYTF. The CDR3 DNA is TGTGCCAGCAGAAACAACCGACAGGACTATGGCTACACCTTC.

A remark on this clone: This CDR3 is also generated by other DNA sequences in the sample. The chain recombines TRBV5-1 with TRBJ2-5, with D tentatively TRBD1 (5 bases). The ends were cut back, 1 base at V and 2 bases at J, with 9 bases in the middle. Germline assignment: CDR1 SGHRS and CDR2 YFSETQ. The length of the CDR3 is 14 residues. The chain's CDR3 is CASSLTTAQETQYF. The CDR3 DNA reads TGCGCCAGCAGCTTGACGACAGCACAAGAGACCCAGTACTTC.

Only a few counts were recorded for this clone. This chain connects TRBV7-9 to TRBJ2-3, with 7 bases lining up with TRBD1. Germline V gene data show CDR1 as SEHNR and CDR2 as FQNEAQ (reference sequence). This CDR3 is 18 amino acids long. J lost 2 bases, V lost 8 bases, and 19 bases had no gene match. The DNA of the CDR3 is TGTGCCAGCGGACCAAAAGGACAGGACCCGCTCTCCACAGATACGCAGTATTTT. This encodes CASGPKGQDPLSTDTQYF.

DNA for the CDR3: TGTGCCAGCAGCTTTTTTAGGACTAGCGGGAGGGGAGATACGCAGTATTTT. Translated, it gives CASSFFRTSGRGDTQYF. V is TRBV7-9 and J is TRBJ2-3; 15 positions match TRBD2. The CDR3 loop spans 17 amino acids. From germline, CDR1 is SEHNR and CDR2 FQNEAQ (reference sequence). Trimming removed 3 bases from V and 5 bases from J; junction bases left unmatched: 6.

This clone was recorded once. The chain employs TRBV30 and TRBJ1-5; maybe TRBD1 (5 bases). V dropped 8 bases and J dropped 4 bases, with 21 bases sitting between them. The CDR3 runs to 15 residues. Germline CDR1 GTSNPN, CDR2 SVGIG (reference sequence). The CDR3 bases are TGTGCCCCTGTTAGGCGGGGCGGCGGAAATCAGCCCCAGCATTTT. Translating it yields CAPVRRGGGNQPQHF. The whole variable domain, remainder taken from reference TRBV30 and TRBJ1-5, is SQTIHQWPATLVQPVGSPLSLECTVEGTSNPNLYWYRQAAGRGLQLLFYSVGIGQISSEVPQNLSASRPQDRQFILSSKKLLLSDSGFYLCAPVRRGGGNQPQHFGDGTRLSIL.

Regarding this clone: The sample carries other DNA sequences with the same CDR3. The V call is TRBV6-5, the J call TRBJ2-7; 7 bases are shared with TRBD1. Trimming cost V 9 bases and J 2 bases; bases outside gene matches: 1. There are 11 residues in the CDR3. The germline CDR1 and CDR2 sequences are MNHEY and SVGAGI. CDR3 sequence reads: CASTGAYEQYF. Here the CDR3 DNA reads TGTGCCAGTACAGGGGCCTACGAGCAGTACTTC.

The count of this clone is one. The chain combines TRBV19 with TRBJ1-1; 9 bases align to TRBD1. In germline, CDR1 is LNHDA, CDR2 SQIVND (reference sequence). CDR3 length: 16 amino acids. The V gene end was trimmed by 3 bases and the J gene end by 4 bases; junction bases not matched to a gene: 9. The CDR3 here is CASSMGIRQGGTEAFF. CDR3 DNA sequence: TGTGCCAGTAGTATGGGAATTAGACAGGGGGGCACTGAAGCTTTCTTT.

The chain uses TRBV9 and TRBJ1-1; D is unresolved. Trimming removed 0 bases from V and 5 bases from J, with 11 bases in between. Germline V CDR1 and CDR2: SGDLS, YYNGEE. This CDR3 region has 14 residues. The CDR3 sequence is CASSVAGSGTEAFF. The CDR3 bases are TGTGCCAGCAGCGTAGCGGGGTCAGGAACTGAAGCTTTCTTT.

The chain is built from TRBV7-6 and TRBJ2-7; TRBD1 matches at 11 bases. Trimming removed 5 bases from V and 3 bases from J; junction bases left unmatched: 9. The germline V gene has CDR1 SGHVS and CDR2 FNYEAQ. This CDR3 is 16 amino acids long. The CDR3 DNA is TGTGCCAGCAGCCCTGGTTTTGGGACAGGGGGCTACGAGCAGTACTTC. Its translation: CASSPGFGTGGYEQYF.

The chain couples TRBV10-3 to TRBJ1-2, with 8 bases matching TRBD1. In germline, CDR1 is ENHRY, CDR2 SYGVKD. V was clipped by 2 bases and J by 8 bases; unmatched bases: 22. This CDR3 spans 19 amino acids. CDR3 nucleotides: TGTGCCATCAGTGAGGCCGACAGGGGAGGTGGGGTGGGTCGAAAAGGCTACACCTTC. Its protein is CAISEADRGGGVGRKGYTF.

The chain uses TRBV11-2 and TRBJ2-1; possible D gene TRBD2, 5 bases. Germline V gives CDR1 SGHAT, CDR2 FQNNGV. This CDR3 spans 15 amino acids. V lost 1 base and J 8 bases, leaving 15 bases between the germline ends. In DNA, the CDR3 is TGTGCCAGCAGCTTAGTGGGTTACGGGGTCGATGAGCAGTTCTTC. As protein: CASSLVGYGVDEQFF.

V and J are TRBV5-6 and TRBJ2-3; 10 bases agree with TRBD1. This CDR3 region has 14 residues. From germline, CDR1 is SGHDT and CDR2 YYEEEE. Losses at the gene ends were 4 bases for V and 5 bases for J; bases not matched to a gene: 4. Written as DNA, the CDR3 is TGTGCCAGCAGCAGGGACAGGGGAGGAGATACGCAGTATTTT. Amino acids: CASSRDRGGDTQYF.

The chain recombines TRBV18 with TRBJ2-7, with D maybe TRBD2 (6 bases). The ends were cut back, 4 bases at V and 0 bases at J, with 13 bases in the middle. The CDR3 covers 15 residues. CDR1 and CDR2 (germline): KGHSH, LQKENI. The DNA for the CDR3 is TGTGCCAGCTCACGAAGGGAGGTACTCTCCTACGAGCAGTACTTC. This encodes CASSRREVLSYEQYF.

The chain uses TRBV4-1 and TRBJ2-3, with TRBD2 identical over 8 bases. The junction had 7 bases not matched to a gene; V was cut back by 1 base and J by 4 bases. The CDR3 covers 16 residues. Looked up from germline, CDR1 is MGHRA and CDR2 is YSYEKL. The CDR3: CASSQAVGLGADTQYF. In nucleotides, the CDR3 is TGCGCCAGCAGCCAAGCTGTGGGACTAGGGGCAGATACGCAGTATTTT.

V gene TRBV5-1 combines with J gene TRBJ1-2; TRBD1 aligns across 11 bases. V shed 3 bases, J shed 2 bases, and the junction held 9 bases outside the gene matches. This CDR3 has 17 amino acids. In germline, CDR1 is SGHRS, CDR2 YFSETQ. The DNA for the CDR3 is TGCGCCAGCAGCTCATCCGGGACAGGGGGTGGGAACTATGGCTACACCTTC. Its translation: CASSSSGTGGGNYGYTF.

The genes are TRBV5-4 and TRBJ2-2; TRBD1 is a possible D gene (6 bases). The germline V gene has CDR1 SGHNT and CDR2 YYREEE (reference sequence). With 2 bases removed from V and 7 bases from J, the gap between germline ends came to 18 bases. The CDR3 sequence is 16 residues long. The CDR3: CASSFLGASLNGELFF. In DNA, the CDR3 is TGTGCCAGCAGCTTTCTGGGGGCAAGTTTGAACGGGGAGCTGTTTTTT.

The chain employs TRBV7-9 and TRBJ1-6; the match to TRBD1 covers 7 bases. V shed 1 base, J shed 6 bases, and the junction held 9 bases outside the gene matches. The CDR3 contains 17 residues. Germline CDR1 reads SEHNR; CDR2 reads FQNEAQ (reference sequence). The CDR3 sequence is CASSLGDRAYGNSPLHF. CDR3 coding DNA: TGTGCCAGCAGCTTAGGAGACAGGGCCTATGGTAATTCACCCCTCCACTTT.

V usage is TRBV30 and J usage is TRBJ1-2, with 12 positions matching TRBD1. CDR3 length equals 15 residues. V was clipped by 3 bases and J by 7 bases; unmatched bases: 9. CDR1 is GTSNPN, CDR2 SVGIG, per germline (reference sequence). The CDR3 here is CAWSHRGTGGRGYTF. The CDR3, as DNA: TGTGCCTGGAGCCACAGAGGGACAGGGGGCCGTGGCTACACCTTC.

V is TRBV7-8 and J is TRBJ2-1, with 7 bases identical to TRBD2. V lost 2 bases to trimming and J lost 8 bases; unmatched junction nucleotides: 15. Germline lookup yields CDR1 SGHVS and CDR2 FQNEAQ. The CDR3 totals 17 residues. Written as DNA, the CDR3 is TGTGCCAGCAGCTTATTCGGCAGAGCGGGACTTTCCGATGAGCAGTTCTTC. It specifies CASSLFGRAGLSDEQFF. The full variable domain, in which reference TRBV7-8 and TRBJ2-1 provide the parts outside the CDR3, is GAGVSQSPRYKVAKRGQDVALRCDPISGHVSLFWYQQALGQGPEFLTYFQNEAQLDKSGLPSDRFFAERPEGSVSTLKIQRTQQEDSAVYLCASSLFGRAGLSDEQFFGPGTRLTVL.